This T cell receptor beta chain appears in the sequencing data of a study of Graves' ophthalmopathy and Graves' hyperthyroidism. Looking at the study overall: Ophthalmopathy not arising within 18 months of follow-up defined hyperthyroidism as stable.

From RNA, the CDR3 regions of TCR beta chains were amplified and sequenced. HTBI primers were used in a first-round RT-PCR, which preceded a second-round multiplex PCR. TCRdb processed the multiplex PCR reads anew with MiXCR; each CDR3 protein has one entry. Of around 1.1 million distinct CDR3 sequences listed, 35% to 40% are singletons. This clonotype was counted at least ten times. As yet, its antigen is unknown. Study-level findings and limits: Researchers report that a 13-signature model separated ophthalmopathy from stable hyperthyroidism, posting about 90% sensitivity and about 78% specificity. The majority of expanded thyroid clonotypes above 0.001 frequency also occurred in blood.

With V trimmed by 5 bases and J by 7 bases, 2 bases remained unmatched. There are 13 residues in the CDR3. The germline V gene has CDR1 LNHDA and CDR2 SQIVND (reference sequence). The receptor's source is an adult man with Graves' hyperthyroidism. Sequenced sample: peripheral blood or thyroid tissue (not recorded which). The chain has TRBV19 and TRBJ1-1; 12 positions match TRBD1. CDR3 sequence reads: CASSRDRGREAFF. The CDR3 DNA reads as TGTGCCAGTAGTCGGGACAGGGGGCGTGAAGCTTTCTTT.